Listed here are 10 T cell receptor beta chains from one sample, sequenced in a study of neurological immune-mediated disorders. TCRdb re-analysed the 5' RACE reads in MiXCR, keeping a single row per CDR3 protein. The repertoire holds roughly 45,000 distinct CDR3 sequences, with roughly 13% as singletons. As for time point: longitudinal time-point 3. Sequencing was carried out using PBMCs. The receptor set was obtained from a man aged 30 to 39 in good health.

This clonotype was counted ten times or more. The chain couples TRBV6-6 to TRBJ2-7; D remains unclear. The germline CDR1 and CDR2 sequences are MNHNY and SVGAGI (reference sequence). The CDR3 contains 16 residues. The ends were cut back, 0 bases at V and 0 bases at J, with 12 bases in the middle. The CDR3 DNA is TGTGCCAGCAGTTACTCAGAGCAGGTTCCCTCCTACGAGCAGTACTTC. This translates into CASSYSEQVPSYEQYF.

The gene calls are TRBV4-2 and TRBJ2-1, with D unresolved. The germline CDR1 and CDR2 sequences are LGHNA and YNFKEQ. The CDR3 spans 13 residues. The V end was cut by 3 bases, the J end by 8 bases, with 11 bases between. CDR3 sequence: CASSHSEVDEQFF. In DNA, the CDR3 is TGTGCCAGCAGCCATTCAGAGGTGGATGAGCAGTTCTTC.

This clonotype appeared many times. This chain joins TRBV28 and TRBJ2-2; tentative D call: TRBD2 (6 bases). This CDR3 region has 15 residues. From germline, CDR1 is MDHEN and CDR2 SYDVKM. Trimming stripped 5 bases from V and 2 bases from J, with 12 bases between. CDR3 region: CASSRGTANTGELFF. The CDR3 coding sequence is TGTGCCAGCAGTCGCGGGACCGCAAACACCGGGGAGCTGTTTTTT.

This clonotype was recorded many times. The CDR3 DNA sequence: TGTGCCAGCTCACCTGATTGGGTCACTCGCCCGGGGAACACTGAAGCTTTCTTT. Translated: CASSPDWVTRPGNTEAFF. The rearrangement uses TRBV18 and TRBJ1-1; D ambiguous. The CDR3 runs to 18 residues. V gave up 3 bases and J gave up 1 base, with 21 bases separating them. The germline CDR1 and CDR2 sequences are KGHSH and LQKENI. The whole variable domain, filled in from reference TRBV18 and TRBJ1-1, reads NAGVMQNPRHLVRRRGQEARLRCSPMKGHSHVYWYRQLPEEGLKFMVYLQKENIIDESGMPKERFSAEFPKEGPSILRIQQVVRGDSAAYFCASSPDWVTRPGNTEAFFGQGTRLTVV.

The sample holds many counts of this clonotype. The gene calls are TRBV6-2 or TRBV6-3 and TRBJ2-2, with D maybe TRBD2 (5 bases). The CDR3 consists of 15 residues. Trimming stripped 2 bases from V and 5 bases from J, with 12 bases between. Per germline, CDR1 MNHEY and CDR2 SVGEGT. As DNA, the CDR3 is TGTGCCAGCAGTTACGAAGCGGAGAGTACCGGGGAGCTGTTTTTT. Its protein product is CASSYEAESTGELFF.

Comments on this clonotype: Being one base from a much bigger clone, this may be a read error. The V gene is TRBV5-1, the J gene TRBJ2-3; 8 bases agree with TRBD1. CDR3 length equals 16 residues. Germline V lookup: CDR1 SGHRS, CDR2 YFSETQ. The V gene end was trimmed by 2 bases and the J gene end by 0 bases; junction bases not matched to a gene: 5. CDR3 sequence reads: CASSFGDRCSTDTQYF. The DNA for the CDR3 is TGCGCCAGCAGCTTCGGGGACAGGTGTAGCACAGATACGCAGTATTTT.

This clonotype was seen many times. V gene TRBV28 combines with J gene TRBJ2-4; possibly TRBD1 or TRBD2 for D (5 bases each). Looked up from germline, CDR1 is MDHEN and CDR2 is SYDVKM. V lost 7 bases and J lost 5, with 18 bases in between. The CDR3 is made up of 15 amino acids. The CDR3 here is CASTLSKGRQNIQYF. In DNA, the CDR3 is TGTGCCAGCACCCTCTCGAAGGGGAGACAAAACATTCAGTACTTC.

This clonotype was seen repeatedly, ten times or more. This sequence joins TRBV7-2 and TRBJ2-5; 7 nucleotides align to TRBD1. The CDR3 consists of 14 residues. In germline, CDR1 is SGHTA, CDR2 FQGNSA. The V segment lost 4 bases and the J segment 4 bases; nucleotides outside the gene matches: 6. The chain's CDR3 is CASSSPTGPETQYF. Written as DNA, the CDR3 is TGTGCCAGCAGCTCGCCGACAGGGCCAGAGACCCAGTACTTC.

A word on this clonotype: This may be a read error, as it is one base from a much larger clone. The chain carries TRBV5-1 and TRBJ2-7, with 11 bases aligning to TRBD1. Germline-derived CDR1 and CDR2 are SGHRS and YFSETQ. The J segment lost 4 bases and the V segment lost 4 bases, leaving 4 bases of the junction unmatched. The length of the CDR3 is 14 residues. In DNA, the CDR3 is TGCGCCAGCAGCGGAGGACAGGGGGCTTACGAGCAGTACTTC. Amino acids: CASSGGQGAYEQYF.

The table lists this clonotype with many counts. The rearrangement uses TRBV20-1 and TRBJ2-5; D is ambiguous. The CDR3 consists of 13 residues. Trimming stripped 2 bases from V and 4 bases from J, with 11 bases between. The germline gives CDR1 DFQATT, CDR2 SNEGSKA (reference sequence). This CDR3 reads CSARLRAGETQYF. Here the CDR3 DNA reads TGCAGTGCTAGACTTAGGGCCGGAGAGACCCAGTACTTC.